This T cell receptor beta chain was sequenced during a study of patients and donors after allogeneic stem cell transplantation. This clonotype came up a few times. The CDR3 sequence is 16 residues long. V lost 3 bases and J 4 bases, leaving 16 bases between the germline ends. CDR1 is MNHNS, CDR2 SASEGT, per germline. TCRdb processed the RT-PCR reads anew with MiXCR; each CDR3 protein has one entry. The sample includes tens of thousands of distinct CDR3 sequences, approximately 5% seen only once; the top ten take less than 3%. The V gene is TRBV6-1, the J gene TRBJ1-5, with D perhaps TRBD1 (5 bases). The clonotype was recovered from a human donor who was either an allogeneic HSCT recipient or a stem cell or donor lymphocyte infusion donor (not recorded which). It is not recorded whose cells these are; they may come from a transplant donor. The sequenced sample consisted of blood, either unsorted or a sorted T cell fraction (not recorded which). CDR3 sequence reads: CASSDVQGFFNQPQHF. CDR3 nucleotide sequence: TGTGCCAGCAGTGACGTCCAGGGTTTTTTTAATCAGCCCCAGCATTTT.